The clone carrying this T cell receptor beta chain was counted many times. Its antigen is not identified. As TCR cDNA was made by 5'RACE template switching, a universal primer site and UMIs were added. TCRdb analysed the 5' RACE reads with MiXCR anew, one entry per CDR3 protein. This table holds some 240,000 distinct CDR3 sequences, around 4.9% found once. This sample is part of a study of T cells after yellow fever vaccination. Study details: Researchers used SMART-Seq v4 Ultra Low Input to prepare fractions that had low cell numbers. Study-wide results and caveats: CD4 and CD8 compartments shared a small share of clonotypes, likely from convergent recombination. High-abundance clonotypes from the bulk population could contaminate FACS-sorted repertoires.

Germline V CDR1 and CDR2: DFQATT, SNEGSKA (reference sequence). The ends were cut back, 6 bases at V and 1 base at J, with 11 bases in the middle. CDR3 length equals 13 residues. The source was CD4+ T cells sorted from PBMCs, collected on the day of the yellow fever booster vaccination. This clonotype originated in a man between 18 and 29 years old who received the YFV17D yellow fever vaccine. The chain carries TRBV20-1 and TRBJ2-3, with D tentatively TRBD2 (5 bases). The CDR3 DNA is TGCAGTGCAGAATGGACTGGCACAGATACGCAGTATTTT. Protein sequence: CSAEWTGTDTQYF.